This T cell receptor beta chain is drawn from a study of post-analysis software for immune sequencing data. As for the study in general: Patients with relapsing-remitting, secondary progressive and progressive-relapsing multiple sclerosis courses were all represented. Notes on the study in general: When compared against controls, multiple sclerosis patients showed significantly lower normalized Chao1 diversity. Samples from a shared batch, those prepared together, strongly co-clustered by F measure. Five or six TRBV segments, TRBV5-6, TRBV5-1 and TRBV20-1 among them, were found more frequent in patients than controls.

Tagging with unique molecular identifiers was a feature of the TCR beta cDNA libraries. The source material, roughly 0.9 to 11 million T cells, gave rise to approximately 520,000 cDNA molecules. TCRdb processed the PCR reads anew with MiXCR; each CDR3 protein has one entry. The table records around 260,000 distinct CDR3 sequences, roughly a third of them present only once. This clonotype was observed many times. The antigen remains undetermined. This CDR3 is 16 amino acids long. The germline gives CDR1 SQVTM, CDR2 ANQGSEA. V was pared by 0 bases and J by 0 bases, with 6 bases of the junction left unmatched.

What was sequenced was blood. This clonotype originated in a girl aged 10 to 17 with multiple sclerosis. The chain joins TRBV29-1 to TRBJ2-7; 9 positions agree with TRBD2. The CDR3 bases are TGCAGCGTTGAAGATCACAGTAGCGGGAGCTCCTACGAGCAGTACTTC. Protein: CSVEDHSSGSSYEQYF.